The following is a TCR beta chain sequence with its context. Its cognate antigen is unknown. The germline CDR1 and CDR2 sequences are LNHDA and SQIVND (reference sequence). Trimming at V came to 6 bases and at J to 1 base, leaving 10 bases not matched to a gene. This CDR3 contains 18 residues. These data are taken from a study of T cells in Graves' hyperthyroidism and ophthalmopathy. Study information: Upon initial diagnosis and before any treatment, peripheral blood was collected.

Study-level findings and limits: Researchers report that a 13 V-J model separated ophthalmopathy from stable hyperthyroidism.

TCR beta CDR3 sequences were amplified from RNA transcripts. HTBI primers were used for first-round RT-PCR of the TCR CDR3. TCRdb analysed the multiplex PCR reads with MiXCR anew, one entry per CDR3 protein. The sample holds roughly 400,000 distinct CDR3 sequences, around an eighth seen once. Individuals with ophthalmopathy presented a Clinical Activity Score of at least 3, a NOSPECS grade of at least 4 and a duration under 3 months. On the basis of clinical symptoms, serum thyroxine and TRAb, thyroid ultrasound and orbital computed tomography, diagnoses were made. The V gene is TRBV19, the J gene TRBJ2-1; 12 bases are shared with TRBD1. Source material: blood. This receptor was obtained from a man aged 45-65 years with Graves' ophthalmopathy. CDR3 sequence: CASSWGTGGFTSYNEQFF. CDR3 in DNA: TGTGCCAGTAGCTGGGGGACAGGGGGCTTTACGTCCTACAATGAGCAGTTCTTC.